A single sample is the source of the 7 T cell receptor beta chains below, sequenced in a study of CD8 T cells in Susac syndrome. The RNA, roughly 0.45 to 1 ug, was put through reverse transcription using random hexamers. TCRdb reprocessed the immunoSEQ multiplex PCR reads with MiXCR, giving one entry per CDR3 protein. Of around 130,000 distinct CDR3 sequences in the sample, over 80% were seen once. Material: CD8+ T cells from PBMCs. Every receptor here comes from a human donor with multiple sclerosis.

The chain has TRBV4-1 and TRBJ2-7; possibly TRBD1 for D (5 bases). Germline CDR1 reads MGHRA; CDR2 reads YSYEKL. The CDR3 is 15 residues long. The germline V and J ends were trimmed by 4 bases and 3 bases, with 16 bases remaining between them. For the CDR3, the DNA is TGCGCCAGCAGCCGAGCACAGGCCCGGAACTACGAGCAGTACGTC. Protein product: CASSRAQARNYEQYV.

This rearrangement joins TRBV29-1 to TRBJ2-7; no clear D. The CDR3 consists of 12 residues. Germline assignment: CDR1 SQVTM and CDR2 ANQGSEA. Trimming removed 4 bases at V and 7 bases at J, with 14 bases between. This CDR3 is CSVVQHPREQYF. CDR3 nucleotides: TGCAGCGTTGTCCAGCATCCGCGAGAGCAGTACTTC.

This CDR3 is CASSQSGSHGYTF. In nucleotides, the CDR3 is TGTGCCAGCAGCCAATCAGGGAGCCATGGCTACACCTTC. The genes are TRBV14 and TRBJ1-2, with a possible D match to TRBD1 (5 bases). Trimming shortened V by 2 bases and J by 6 bases, and 10 bases separated the two germline ends. The V gene's germline CDR1 is SGHDN and CDR2 FVKESK. This CDR3 has 13 amino acids. Supplemented by reference TRBV14 and TRBJ1-2, the full variable domain reads EAGVTQFPSHSVIEKGQTVTLRCDPISGHDNLYWYRRVMGKEIKFLLHFVKESKQDESGMPNNRFLAERTGGTYSTLKVQPAELEDSGVYFCASSQSGSHGYTFGSGTRLTVV.

The DNA for the CDR3 is TGTGCCAGCAGTTCCAATAAACTGGGGTCCTACAATGAGCAGTTCTTC. It codes for CASSSNKLGSYNEQFF. The J gene is TRBJ2-1, the V gene TRBV28; no firm D call. Germline V CDR1 and CDR2: MDHEN, SYDVKM. The CDR3 totals 16 residues. V gave up 4 bases and J gave up 1 base, with 14 bases separating them. The whole variable domain, remainder taken from reference TRBV28 and TRBJ2-1, is DVKVTQSSRYLVKRTGEKVFLECVQDMDHENMFWYRQDPGLGLRLIYFSYDVKMKEKGDIPEGYSVSREKKERFSLILESASTNQTSMYLCASSSNKLGSYNEQFFGPGTRLTVL.

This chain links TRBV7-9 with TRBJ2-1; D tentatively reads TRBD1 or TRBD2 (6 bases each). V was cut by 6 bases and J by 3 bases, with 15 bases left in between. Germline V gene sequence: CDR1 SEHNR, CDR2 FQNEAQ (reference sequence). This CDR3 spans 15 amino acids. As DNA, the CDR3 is TGTGCCAGCAGGGAGGGGGGCTCGGTCTACAATGAGCAGTTCTTC. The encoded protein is CASREGGSVYNEQFF. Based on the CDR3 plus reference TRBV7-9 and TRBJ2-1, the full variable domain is DTGVSQNPRHKITKRGQNVTFRCDPISEHNRLYWYRQTLGQGPEFLTYFQNEAQLEKSRLLSDRFSAERPKGSFSTLEIQRTEQGDSAMYLCASREGGSVYNEQFFGPGTRLTVL.

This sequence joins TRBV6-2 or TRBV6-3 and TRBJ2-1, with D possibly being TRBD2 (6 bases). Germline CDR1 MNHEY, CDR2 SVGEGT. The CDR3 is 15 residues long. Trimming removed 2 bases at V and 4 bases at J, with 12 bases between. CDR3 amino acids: CASSYMGGGYNEQFF. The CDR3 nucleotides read TGTGCCAGCAGTTACATGGGGGGTGGATACAATGAGCAGTTCTTC.

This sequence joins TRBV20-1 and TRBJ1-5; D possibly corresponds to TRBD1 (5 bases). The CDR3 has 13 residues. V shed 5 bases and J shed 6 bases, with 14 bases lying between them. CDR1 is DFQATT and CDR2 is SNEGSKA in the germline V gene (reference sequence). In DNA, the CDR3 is TGCAGTGCTGGGGCCGAGGCAAGTCAGCCCCAGCATTTT. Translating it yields CSAGAEASQPQHF.